The 25 T cell receptor beta chains below were found in one sample sequenced in a study of T cell repertoires in cytomegalovirus infection. No antigens are known for them. One entry per CDR3 protein results from TCRdb running MiXCR on the reads. The sample contains around 78,000 distinct CDR3 sequences, under 30% of which appear only once. Sequenced here: CD8+ T cells from cultured PBMCs, sampled from culture after CMV antigen stimulation. These receptors were obtained from a human donor in good health (CMV status not recorded). Some clones in this sample may be carry-over from other donors' samples.

This clonotype has a handful of counts. The gene calls are TRBV20-1 and TRBJ2-5; 11 bases are shared with TRBD2. This CDR3 is built from 15 residues. The trim removed 1 base at V and 1 base at J, leaving 2 bases unmatched. Looked up from germline, CDR1 is DFQATT and CDR2 is SNEGSKA (reference sequence). The CDR3 loop reads CSARATSGAQETQYF. CDR3 nucleotide sequence: TGCAGTGCTAGAGCGACTAGCGGGGCCCAAGAGACCCAGTACTTC.

The chain has TRBV9 and TRBJ1-6; TRBD1 might be the D (6 bases). The germline V gene encodes CDR1 SGDLS and CDR2 YYNGEE. This CDR3 comprises 15 residues. V was trimmed by 0 bases and J by 7 bases, leaving 11 bases between them. CDR3 loop: CASSVEGDGNSPLHF. In nucleotides, the CDR3 is TGTGCCAGCAGCGTAGAGGGGGACGGGAATTCACCCCTCCACTTT.

This clonotype came up once. The genes are TRBV7-2 and TRBJ2-1, with D unresolved. The CDR3 covers 15 residues. From germline, CDR1 is SGHTA and CDR2 FQGNSA. V lost 1 base and J 7 bases, leaving 14 bases between the germline ends. The CDR3 sequence is CASSLGSNQRNEQFF. CDR3 nucleotide sequence: TGTGCCAGCAGCTTAGGGTCCAACCAGAGGAATGAGCAGTTCTTC.

The chain employs TRBV12-3 or TRBV12-4 and TRBJ2-7, with 7 bases fitting TRBD1. The CDR3 runs 14 residues. V lost 1 base, J lost 5 bases, and 5 bases stayed unmatched. The CDR3 region has the DNA TGTGCCAGCAGTTTAGAGGGGGCGAGGCACGAGCAGTACTTC. Translation: CASSLEGARHEQYF.

V is TRBV28 and J is TRBJ2-2; 8 bases align to TRBD2. Trimming cost V 6 bases and J 0 bases; bases outside gene matches: 15. The CDR3 sequence is 19 residues long. Germline V CDR1 and CDR2: MDHEN, SYDVKM. CDR3 in DNA: TGTGCCAGCAGGCCAATCTCCCGCGGGGGACTAGCGAACACCGGGGAGCTGTTTTTT. Its translation is CASRPISRGGLANTGELFF.

The CDR3, as DNA: TGCGCCAGCAGCCAATTACCGGGACGGGACAATGAGCAGTTCTTC. It translates to CASSQLPGRDNEQFF. The chain carries TRBV4-3 and TRBJ2-1, with D perhaps TRBD1 or TRBD2 (5 bases each). With 2 bases removed from V and 5 bases from J, the gap between germline ends came to 13 bases. This CDR3 region has 15 residues. Germline V gene data show CDR1 as LGHNA and CDR2 as YSLEER.

This clonotype was counted only a few times. The chain uses TRBV25-1 and TRBJ2-7; 9 bases fit TRBD1. Germline V lookup: CDR1 MGHDK, CDR2 SYGVNS. This CDR3 contains 16 residues. V lost 1 base, J lost 3 bases, and 7 bases stayed unmatched. Here the CDR3 reads CASSEWGQGPLYEQYF. The CDR3 nucleotides are TGTGCCAGCAGTGAATGGGGACAGGGCCCTCTCTACGAGCAGTACTTC.

In its sample, this clonotype was seen a few times. The genes are TRBV4-1 and TRBJ2-1; D is uncertain. Trimming stripped 0 bases from V and 7 bases from J, with 4 bases between. The CDR3 loop spans 12 amino acids. Germline lookup yields CDR1 MGHRA and CDR2 YSYEKL. The CDR3 DNA reads TGCGCCAGCAGCCAAGACATAAATGAGCAGTTCTTC. Amino acid sequence: CASSQDINEQFF.

This clonotype was counted only a few times. The V gene is TRBV7-9, the J gene TRBJ2-1; D uncertain. Trimming removed 5 bases at V and 2 bases at J, with 10 bases between. Germline CDR1 is SEHNR and CDR2 is FQNEAQ (reference sequence). The CDR3 runs 14 residues. CDR3 sequence reads: CASSVSNPYNEQFF. As DNA, the CDR3 is TGTGCCAGCAGCGTTAGCAATCCCTACAATGAGCAGTTCTTC. Complete variable domain (other parts from reference TRBV7-9 and TRBJ2-1): DTGVSQNPRHKITKRGQNVTFRCDPISEHNRLYWYRQTLGQGPEFLTYFQNEAQLEKSRLLSDRFSAERPKGSFSTLEIQRTEQGDSAMYLCASSVSNPYNEQFFGPGTRLTVL.

The V call is TRBV25-1, the J call TRBJ2-5, with D perhaps matching TRBD1 or TRBD2 (5 bases each). The CDR3 is 15 amino acids. V lost 4 bases, J lost 5 bases, and 17 bases lay in between. The germline gives CDR1 MGHDK, CDR2 SYGVNS. In nucleotides, the CDR3 is TGTGCCAGCAGTGGCGGGTCAGCGCCAGGGGAGACCCAGTACTTC. It translates to CASSGGSAPGETQYF.

This clonotype was observed a handful of times. The chain is built from TRBV4-1 and TRBJ1-5; weak D call: TRBD1 (6 bases). Germline CDR1 is MGHRA and CDR2 is YSYEKL. Trimming stripped 0 bases from V and 4 bases from J, with 10 bases between. The CDR3 loop spans 15 amino acids. The CDR3 region is CASSQEDRPNQPQHF. In DNA form, the CDR3 reads TGCGCCAGCAGCCAAGAAGACAGGCCTAATCAGCCCCAGCATTTT.

As to this clonotype: This sequence may be a read error, since a much larger clone differs from it by one base. The V and J genes are TRBV5-8 and TRBJ2-7; perhaps TRBD1 as D (6 bases). The CDR3 loop spans 13 amino acids. Between the trimmed V and J ends, which lost 4 bases and 2 bases, there was a span of 10 bases. From germline, CDR1 is SGHTS and CDR2 YDEGEE. CDR3 nucleotides: TGTGCCAGCAGCCCGGGACACCCCTACGAGCAGTACTTC. As protein: CASSPGHPYEQYF.

A note on this clonotype: It may be a read error: a sequence one base away is much more abundant. This rearrangement joins TRBV7-3 to TRBJ2-2; D remains ambiguous. This CDR3 spans 13 amino acids. CDR1 SGHTA and CDR2 FQGTGA come from the germline V gene. CDR3 region: CVSSSETTGELFF. The CDR3 DNA reads as TGTGTCAGCAGCTCCGAGACCACCGGGGAGCTGTTTTTT.

The chain employs TRBV6-4 and TRBJ2-7, with a weak D call TRBD2 (6 bases). Germline V gives CDR1 MRHNA, CDR2 SNTAGT. Trimming left V 4 bases short and J 3 bases short, with 10 bases between. CDR3 size: 13 residues. In nucleotides, the CDR3 is TGTGCCAGCAGTGGGACTATATTCTACGAGCAGTACTTC. It translates to CASSGTIFYEQYF.

In this sample, this clonotype turned up many times. The chain recombines TRBV29-1 with TRBJ2-2, with 9 bases identical to TRBD1. The CDR3 is 15 amino acids. The V segment lost 7 bases and the J segment 4 bases; nucleotides outside the gene matches: 10. Germline lookup yields CDR1 SQVTM and CDR2 ANQGSEA. In DNA, the CDR3 is TGCAGCGCTCGCGGGGACAGGGCCCGCACCGGGGAGCTGTTTTTT. Translation: CSARGDRARTGELFF.

There are a few counts of this clonotype. The CDR3 nucleotides are TGTGCCTGGAGTGTAGGGACAGGGAGCAACGAGCAGTACTTC. Amino acids: CAWSVGTGSNEQYF. The gene calls are TRBV30 and TRBJ2-7, with 9 bases aligning to TRBD1. Germline loops: CDR1 GTSNPN, CDR2 SVGIG (reference sequence). V lost 0 bases to trimming and J lost 5 bases; unmatched junction nucleotides: 5. This CDR3 region has 14 residues.

This clonotype occurred many times. The chain carries TRBV28 and TRBJ1-1; D remains unclear. In germline, CDR1 is MDHEN, CDR2 SYDVKM. CDR3 length equals 12 residues. V gave up 6 bases and J gave up 7 bases, with 12 bases separating them. CDR3 in amino acids: CASSRSRLEAFF. The CDR3 coding sequence is TGTGCCAGCAGCCGATCCAGGCTTGAAGCTTTCTTT. The whole variable domain, remainder taken from reference TRBV28 and TRBJ1-1, is DVKVTQSSRYLVKRTGEKVFLECVQDMDHENMFWYRQDPGLGLRLIYFSYDVKMKEKGDIPEGYSVSREKKERFSLILESASTNQTSMYLCASSRSRLEAFFGQGTRLTVV.

V gene TRBV7-8 combines with J gene TRBJ2-5; 7 nucleotides line up with TRBD1. The CDR3 totals 16 residues. The V gene end was trimmed by 1 base and the J gene end by 2 bases; junction bases not matched to a gene: 7. Germline CDR1 and CDR2: SGHVS and FQNEAQ. This chain's CDR3 is CASSLVGGTAQETQYF. The CDR3 DNA reads TGTGCCAGCAGCTTAGTGGGTGGGACAGCACAAGAGACCCAGTACTTC.

In this sample, this clonotype turned up a few times. V usage is TRBV5-8 and J usage is TRBJ1-3, with D possibly being TRBD1 (6 bases). This CDR3 has 17 amino acids. Germline V lookup: CDR1 SGHTS, CDR2 YDEGEE. Trimming took off 0 bases at V and 1 base at J, with 14 bases between the two ends. The CDR3 protein is CASSLVSTGLSGNTIYF. CDR3 bases: TGTGCCAGCAGCTTGGTATCCACAGGGCTTTCTGGAAACACCATATATTTT.

This clonotype has at least ten counts. The V and J genes are TRBV6-1 and TRBJ2-7; 7 positions agree with TRBD1. Germline V gene data show CDR1 as MNHNS and CDR2 as SASEGT. The CDR3 consists of 13 residues. Trimming removed 4 bases from V and 3 bases from J; junction bases left unmatched: 3. The CDR3 protein is CASSGDRNYEQYF. CDR3 coding DNA: TGTGCCAGCAGTGGGGACAGAAACTACGAGCAGTACTTC.

The chain recombines TRBV7-9 with TRBJ2-5; 9 nucleotides match TRBD1. Germline V gene lookup returns CDR1 SEHNR and CDR2 FQNEAQ (reference sequence). The length of the CDR3 is 15 residues. With V trimmed by 2 bases and J by 5 bases, 6 bases remained unmatched. The CDR3 here is CASSLPQGAQETQYF. In DNA form, the CDR3 reads TGTGCCAGCAGCTTACCACAGGGGGCCCAGGAGACCCAGTACTTC.

This chain connects TRBV15 to TRBJ1-5; D gene ambiguous. The germline V gene encodes CDR1 LNHNV and CDR2 YYDKDF (reference sequence). The length of the CDR3 is 14 residues. The ends were cut back, 6 bases at V and 6 bases at J, with 15 bases in the middle. The CDR3 region has the DNA TGTGCCACCAGTCCTAGGGCCTCGGCTCAGCCCCAGCATTTT. Amino acids: CATSPRASAQPQHF.

Ten or more counts support this clonotype. One end of the junction is discordant with germline, which a read error may explain. V gene TRBV7-7 combines with J gene TRBJ2-1; D might be TRBD2 (5 bases). Germline V gives CDR1 SSHAT, CDR2 FNYEAQ (reference sequence). The CDR3 contains 13 residues. In nucleotides, the CDR3 is TGTGCTAGCAGCTTAGCGCCCCTCAATGAGCAGTTCTTC. Translated, it gives CASSLAPLNEQFF.

There are a few counts of this clonotype. The chain carries TRBV12-3 or TRBV12-4 and TRBJ2-7; TRBD2 matches 9 bases. J was trimmed by 7 bases and V by 5 bases; bases with no gene match: 9. This CDR3 is built from 14 residues. CDR3 sequence: CASSPPGLAGEQYF. The CDR3 DNA reads as TGTGCCAGCAGTCCCCCGGGACTAGCAGGAGAGCAGTACTTC.

This clonotype was seen more than once but under ten times. This chain links TRBV7-3 with TRBJ2-1, with TRBD2 matching over 9 bases. The CDR3 is 13 amino acids. CDR1 is SGHTA, CDR2 FQGTGA, per germline. After removal of 2 bases from V and 10 bases from J, the junction contained 3 bases not matched to a gene. The CDR3 reads CASSLAGGLEQFF. The CDR3, as DNA: TGTGCCAGCAGCTTAGCGGGGGGGCTAGAGCAGTTCTTC.